This T cell receptor beta chain was sequenced during a study of cytomegalovirus exposure and HLA in healthy donors. The study, taken as a whole, reports: HLA-A and HLA-B allele assignments for most subjects were reportedly predicted accurately using TCR beta sequences.

Regarding this clone: The antigen is not known.

There are 14 residues in the CDR3. Germline V lookup: CDR1 MNHNS, CDR2 SASEGT. Trimming shortened V by 4 bases and J by 2 bases, and 11 bases separated the two germline ends. PCR was performed using 60 Vbeta and 13 Jbeta primers. Libraries were prepared by immunoSEQ multiplex PCR; TCRdb keeps only in-frame clonotypes and omits some of them. The sample carries some 150,000 clones, 65% to 85% recorded once. The sequence was obtained from a male donor in good health and CMV-seronegative. Sequencing was performed on PBMCs. The chain couples TRBV6-1 to TRBJ1-2, with D uncertain. CDR3 nucleotide sequence: TGTGCCAGCAGTGCTAGACCGCGGAACTATGGCTACACCTTC. Residues: CASSARPRNYGYTF.